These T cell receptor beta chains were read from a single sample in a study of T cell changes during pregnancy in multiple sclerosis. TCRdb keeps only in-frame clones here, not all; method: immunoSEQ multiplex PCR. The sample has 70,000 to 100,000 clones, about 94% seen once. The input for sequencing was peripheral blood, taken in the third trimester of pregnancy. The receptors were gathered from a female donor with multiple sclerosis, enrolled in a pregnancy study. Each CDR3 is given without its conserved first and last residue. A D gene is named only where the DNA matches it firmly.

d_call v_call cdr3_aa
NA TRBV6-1 ASSDYFPGQPANYGYT
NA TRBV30 AWIPSAGLYEQY
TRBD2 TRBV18 ASSPSGSRADTQY
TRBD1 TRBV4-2 ASSSQGVGFSGYT
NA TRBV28 ASSFDRNTEAF
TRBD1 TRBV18 ASSPPNRGYEQY
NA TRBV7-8 ASSLVTGSYEQY
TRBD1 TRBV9 ASSAGQTTDTQY
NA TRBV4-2 ASSQSWGPGYEQY
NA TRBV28 ASTTGTGHYEQY
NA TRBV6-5 ASSYTPTGQLEAF
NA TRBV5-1 ASSLDYLGNTRMNTEAF
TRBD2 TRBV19 ASSIGLAGSYEQY
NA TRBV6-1 ASSDLVGYLPYGYT
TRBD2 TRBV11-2 ASSEMGLPLYNEQF
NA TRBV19 ASKASNEQY
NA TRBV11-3 ASSWSPRDTQY
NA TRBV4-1 ASSSGPNTEAF
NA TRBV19 ASSIDALVETQY
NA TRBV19 ASSLSTGAF
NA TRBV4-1 ARIRGFTRTTDTQY
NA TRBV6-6 ASSPRMAGELF
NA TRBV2 ASSDHTDHSNQPQH
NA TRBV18 ASSPIAGSNQPQH
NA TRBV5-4 ASSSVGAGTEAF
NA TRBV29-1 SAATGQNTEAF
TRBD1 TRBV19 ASRPPGRGSQETQY
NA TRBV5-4 ASSSRDSYNEQF
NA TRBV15 ATSRFPDSNLQH
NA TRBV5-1 ASSPSSSGISGNTIY
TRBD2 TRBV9 ASSVGVGRLAGVSEQF
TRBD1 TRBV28 ASRTGGLANTEAF
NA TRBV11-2 ASSLVVHPPYEQY